Below, one T cell receptor (beta chain) is given with its context. What it recognizes is unknown. Profiling relied on immunoSEQ multiplex PCR, and the TCRdb table lists in-frame clones only, not all of them. This table has about 120,000 clones, 86% appearing once. The sample belongs to a study of cytomegalovirus exposure and HLA in healthy donors. Germline V gene sequence: CDR1 GTSNPN, CDR2 SVGIG (reference sequence). Losses at the gene ends were 0 bases for V and 6 bases for J; bases not matched to a gene: 6. This CDR3 contains 15 residues. Broader study findings: While the bulk of TCR sequences proved rare, some public TCRs turned up in many donors.

The sequenced material came from PBMCs. The J gene is TRBJ2-2, the V gene TRBV30; TRBD2 matches at 8 bases. This receptor was taken from a man between 18 and 35 years old in good health and CMV-seronegative. In DNA form, the CDR3 reads TGTGCCTGGAGTGTTATAGCGGGATCCGCCGGGGAGCTGTTTTTT. Amino acid sequence: CAWSVIAGSAGELFF.